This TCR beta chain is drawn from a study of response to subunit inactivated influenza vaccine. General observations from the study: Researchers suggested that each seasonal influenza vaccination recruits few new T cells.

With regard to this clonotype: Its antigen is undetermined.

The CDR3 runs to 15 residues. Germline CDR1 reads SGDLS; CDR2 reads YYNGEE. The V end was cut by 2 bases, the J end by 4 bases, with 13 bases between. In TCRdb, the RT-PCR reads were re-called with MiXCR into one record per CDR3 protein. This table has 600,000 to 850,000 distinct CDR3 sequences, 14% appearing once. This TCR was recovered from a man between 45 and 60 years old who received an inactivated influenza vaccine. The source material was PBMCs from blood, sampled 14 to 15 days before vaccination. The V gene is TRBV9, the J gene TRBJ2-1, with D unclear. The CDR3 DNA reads TGTGCCAGCAGCGTGGCCGGGCTTAATTACAATGAGCAGTTCTTC. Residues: CASSVAGLNYNEQFF.